This T cell receptor (beta chain) comes out of a study of shared clonotypes between healthy human individuals. Authors' analysis steps: Without quality scores, immunoSEQ junctional reads could not be filtered like full-length reads. This table comes from immunoSEQ multiplex PCR, and its TCRdb copy is limited to in-frame clones, with some not included. D and trimming come from the DNA, and the V and J calls and clone size come from that table. The sample consists of around 940,000 clones, about 80% of them appearing once. V dropped 1 base and J dropped 1 base, with 9 bases sitting between them. CDR1 and CDR2 from the germline V gene are SEHNR and FQNEAQ (reference sequence). This CDR3 contains 15 residues. Free of recent acute infections or vaccinations, the donors were healthy HIV-negative adults.

The V and J genes are TRBV7-9 and TRBJ2-3; D is undetermined. This clonotype originated in a young man in good health. Sequencing input: memory CD4+ T cells sorted from blood. Subset described: CD45RA-negative fraction. CDR3 region: CASSLGGMGTDTQYF. The CDR3 DNA reads as TGTGCCAGCAGCTTAGGGGGAATGGGCACAGATACGCAGTATTTT.